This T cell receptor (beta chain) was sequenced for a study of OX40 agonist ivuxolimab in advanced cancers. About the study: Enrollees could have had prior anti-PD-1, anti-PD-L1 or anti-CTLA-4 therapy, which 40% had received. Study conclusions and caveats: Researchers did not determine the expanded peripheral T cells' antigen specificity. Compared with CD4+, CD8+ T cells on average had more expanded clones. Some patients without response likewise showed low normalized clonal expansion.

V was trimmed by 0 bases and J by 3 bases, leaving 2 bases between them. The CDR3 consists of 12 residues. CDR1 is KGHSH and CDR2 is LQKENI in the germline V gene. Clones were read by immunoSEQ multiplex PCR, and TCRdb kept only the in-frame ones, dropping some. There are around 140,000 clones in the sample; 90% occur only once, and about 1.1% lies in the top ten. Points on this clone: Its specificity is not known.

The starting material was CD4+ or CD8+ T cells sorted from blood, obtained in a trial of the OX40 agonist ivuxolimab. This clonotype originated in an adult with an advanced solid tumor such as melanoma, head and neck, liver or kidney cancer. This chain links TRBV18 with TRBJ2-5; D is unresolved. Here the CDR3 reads CASSPPEETQYF. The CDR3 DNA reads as TGTGCCAGCTCACCACCTGAAGAGACCCAGTACTTC.